This TCR beta chain stems from a study of spatial heterogeneity in lung cancer (dated by TCRdb to the late 2010s). About the study as a whole: Beta-chain transcripts were consistently detected in greater numbers than alpha-chain transcripts, which likely reflected higher beta-chain transcript abundance. In the raw uncorrected reads, each unique combination of TCR and UMI appeared on average more than ten times. At surgery, around 200 tumor regions, almost 65 matched nontumor lung samples and 56 PBMC samples were TCR-sequenced for both alpha and beta chains. Nonsynonymous mutation counts, determined by whole-exome sequencing of tumor tissue, were related to features of the TCR repertoire. In tumor regions, TCR transcript counts showed a strong correlation with a T cell transcriptional module score from matched bulk RNA-seq. The study quantitatively compared TCR alpha and beta repertoires across multiple tumor regions, matched nontumor lung and blood in non-small cell lung cancer. General conclusions and limits of the study: Confirming at a functional level the hypothesis that regional TCRs recognize regional mutations was considered to require additional single-cell paired TCR alpha and beta sequencing. The number of expanded intratumoral alpha and beta TCRs correlated with the tumor nonsynonymous mutation count. TCR-seq coverage of tumor T cells was estimated to be only roughly 7.3% for alpha chains and around 13% for beta chains. Counts of ubiquitous and regional expanded TCRs correlated with counts of ubiquitous and regional nonsynonymous mutations, respectively.

The library came from 5' RACE. The data were produced on a NextSeq 500. In the TCR library protocol, a unique molecular identifier was attached to each TCR cDNA molecule so that PCR and sequencing errors could be corrected. As for how the authors treated the data: TCR identification, UMI-based error correction and CDR3 extraction were performed with Decombinator tools. Expanded TCRs were defined as those above a frequency of 2 per 1,000, corresponding to the top 1% of the tumor frequency distribution. Expanded tumor TCRs statistically deemed absent (corrected P<0.05) from at least one tumor region were classed as regional, and all other expanded tumor TCRs were classed as ubiquitous. Each repertoire was subsampled 100 times to 5,000 TCRs, after which Renyi diversity was computed with the R vegan package. CDR3 similarity networks were built from amino acid triplet string-kernel similarity, with CDR3s being connected when pairwise similarity was above 0.82. TCRdb reprocessing: public reads trimmed at Q25 with fastp, clones called with MiXCR, in-frame beta chains kept. CDR3 protein duplicates are merged, each entry listing the most common genes and DNA. The V and J calls come from TCRdb's annotation, not from the publication. Across this sample there are about 23,000 distinct CDR3 sequences, with around 6.6% seen only once. Jointly, the top ten make up over 9% of the sample.

From the germline V gene (reference sequence), CDR1 is SGHNT and CDR2 is YYREEE. CDR3 length: 14 amino acids, cysteine to phenylalanine. The CDR3 DNA has 42 bases and is translated from base 1. V is trimmed back by 0 bases and J by 4 bases, and the junction contains 4 bases that no gene match accounts for. Concerning this clonotype: Its cognate antigen has yet to be identified. No much larger clonotype is one base removed from it; base qualities were not supplied.

Reading the label with the study, this specimen's time point is: sample taken at primary tumor resection. The donors were some 70 patients from the lung TRACERx cohort who had early-stage, untreated non-small cell lung cancer. For TCR sequencing, whole RNA was extracted from tumor and nontumor lung tissue, or from cryopreserved PBMC samples, and no cell sorting was done. Only patients for whom sufficient RNA was available from at least two tumor regions were selected for TCR sequencing. A lung pathologist reviewed the tumor and adjacent nontumor lung specimens before the specimens were selected. This receptor was identified in a male donor with early-stage non-small cell lung cancer. The sequences come from lung tumor tissue, collected at surgery. Recombination joined TRBV5-4 with TRBJ2-7, and 7 bases in between align with TRBD1. The CDR3 has the sequence CASSLGTGQYEQYF. The nucleotides read TGTGCCAGCAGCTTGGGGACAGGACAATACGAGCAGTACTTC.